A selection of T cell receptor beta chains follows, all from one sample in a study of T-cell reconstitution after alpha-beta-depleted transplantation in children. TCRdb re-analysed the PCR reads in MiXCR, keeping a single row per CDR3 protein. The sample contains fewer than 250,000 distinct CDR3 sequences, approximately 15% of which appear only once. This specimen was PBMCs, mostly from graft donor cells, taken 360 days after TCRalphabeta/CD19-depleted stem cell transplant. The receptors here all came from a male patient aged 2-10 years who had a stem cell transplant for acute lymphoblastic leukemia, so the T cells may come from the graft donor. Both conserved end residues are part of each CDR3. The D gene is left open where the match is weak. Only part of the rows carry a size: once, few, many, or a class if the clone is expanded.

V gene	clone size	J gene	D gene	CDR3 protein	CDR3 DNA
TRBV29-1	NA	TRBJ2-6	NA	CSVDSQGFGANVLTF	TGCAGCGTTGATTCACAGGGTTTTGGGGCCAACGTCCTGACTTTC
TRBV25-1	NA	TRBJ1-1	NA	CASSESGRLNTEAFF	TGTGCCAGCAGTGAGTCGGGCAGGCTGAACACTGAAGCTTTCTTT
TRBV6-2/TRBV6-3	NA	TRBJ1-5	NA	CASSYDGNNQPQHF	TGTGCCAGCAGTTACGACGGGAACAATCAGCCCCAGCATTTT
TRBV11-2	NA	TRBJ2-5	TRBD2	CASSLTSSGRLSVQTQYF	TGTGCCAGCAGCTTAACTTCTAGCGGGAGGTTATCGGTGCAGACCCAGTACTTC
TRBV12-3/TRBV12-4	NA	TRBJ2-1	TRBD2	CASCLRLAERNEQFF	TGTGCCAGCTGTCTTAGACTAGCGGAACGCAATGAGCAGTTCTTC
TRBV7-2	NA	TRBJ1-1	NA	CASTTPPAEAFF	TGTGCCAGCACCACACCGCCCGCTGAAGCTTTCTTT
TRBV5-1	NA	TRBJ1-1	TRBD1	CASSLKQGASPTMNTEAFF	TGCGCCAGCAGCCTAAAACAGGGGGCCTCGCCTACTATGAACACTGAAGCTTTCTTT
TRBV28	NA	TRBJ2-2	NA	CASSLWRWYRNTGELFF	TGTGCCAGCAGTTTATGGAGGTGGTATAGGAACACCGGGGAGCTGTTTTTT
TRBV20-1	few	TRBJ2-1	TRBD2	CSALPGLRGDEQFF	TGCAGTGCTCTACCGGGACTACGCGGCGATGAGCAGTTCTTC
TRBV15	NA	TRBJ2-1	NA	CATSPVYNEQFF	TGTGCCACCAGCCCGGTTTACAATGAGCAGTTCTTC
TRBV5-1	many	TRBJ2-1	TRBD1	CASSLADRGLLDEQFF	TGCGCCAGCAGCTTGGCGGACAGGGGGCTTTTGGATGAGCAGTTCTTC
TRBV5-6	NA	TRBJ2-3	NA	CASSLVWGRGTDTQYF	TGTGCCAGCAGCTTGGTGTGGGGGAGAGGCACAGATACGCAGTATTTT
TRBV2	NA	TRBJ1-6	NA	CASSPTDRPNSPLHF	TGTGCCAGCAGCCCCACAGACAGACCGAATTCACCCCTCCACTTT
TRBV27	NA	TRBJ2-3	NA	CASSPPSYDTQYF	TGTGCCAGCAGCCCCCCTAGTTACGATACGCAGTATTTT
TRBV6-5	NA	TRBJ2-1	TRBD2	CASSYSGTSNNEQFF	TGTGCCAGCAGTTACTCCGGGACTAGTAACAATGAGCAGTTCTTC
TRBV7-8	NA	TRBJ2-7	NA	CASSFSLGGLYEQYF	TGTGCCAGCAGCTTTAGTTTAGGGGGGTTATACGAGCAGTACTTC
TRBV2	few	TRBJ2-1	TRBD1	CASIKQGKREQFF	TGTGCCAGCATCAAACAGGGGAAAAGAGAACAGTTCTTC
TRBV20-1	few	TRBJ2-1	NA	CSASVGRGEQFF	TGCAGTGCTAGTGTGGGTAGGGGTGAGCAGTTCTTC
TRBV29-1	NA	TRBJ2-1	TRBD2	CSVGKRGGGNFYNEQFF	TGCAGCGTTGGGAAGCGGGGGGGCGGGAATTTTTACAATGAGCAGTTCTTC
TRBV7-9	NA	TRBJ1-1	TRBD1	CASSTRDSDTEAFF	TGTGCCAGCAGCACCCGGGACAGTGACACTGAAGCTTTCTTT
TRBV20-1	few	TRBJ2-1	TRBD2	CSARGSGSFYNEQFF	TGCAGTGCTAGAGGTAGCGGGAGCTTCTACAATGAGCAGTTCTTC
TRBV12-3/TRBV12-4	few	TRBJ1-5	TRBD1	CASRDRGNQPQHF	TGTGCCAGCAGGGACAGGGGCAATCAGCCCCAGCATTTT
TRBV3-1	few	TRBJ2-7	NA	CASSQEWDRSYEQYF	TGTGCCAGCAGCCAAGAATGGGATAGGAGCTACGAGCAGTACTTC
TRBV9	few	TRBJ2-1	NA	CASSVEPHLEQFF	TGTGCCAGCAGCGTAGAGCCCCATCTTGAGCAGTTCTTC
TRBV20-1	NA	TRBJ2-5	TRBD1	CSARDGTGQETQYF	TGCAGTGCTAGAGATGGGACAGGGCAAGAGACCCAGTACTTC
TRBV13	NA	TRBJ1-1	NA	CASRVRLTEAFF	TGTGCCAGCAGGGTTCGGCTCACTGAAGCTTTCTTT
TRBV4-3	NA	TRBJ2-5	NA	CASSQDHRVYETQYF	TGCGCCAGCAGCCAAGACCACAGGGTTTATGAGACCCAGTACTTC
TRBV29-1	NA	TRBJ2-3	NA	CSVSGIDTQYF	TGCAGCGTCAGTGGGATAGATACGCAGTATTTT
TRBV7-8	few	TRBJ1-5	NA	CASSLASGTRSPQHF	TGTGCCAGCAGCTTAGCATCTGGGACTCGCTCGCCCCAGCATTTT
TRBV7-8	NA	TRBJ1-5	NA	CASSSLRGAGQPQHF	TGTGCCAGCAGCTCCCTCCGGGGAGCGGGGCAGCCCCAGCATTTT
TRBV7-9	NA	TRBJ2-7	NA	CASSLGDGEDEQYF	TGTGCCAGCAGCTTAGGGGATGGAGAGGACGAGCAGTACTTC
TRBV4-3	few	TRBJ2-2	NA	CASSQVLAGELFF	TGCGCCAGCAGCCAAGTTTTGGCCGGGGAGCTGTTTTTT
TRBV5-1	many	TRBJ2-5	NA	CASSFLAVQETQYF	TGCGCCAGCAGCTTCTTAGCGGTACAAGAGACCCAGTACTTC
TRBV7-8	NA	TRBJ1-1	NA	CASSFPGRLGWTNTEAFF	TGTGCCAGCAGCTTTCCGGGGAGGTTGGGGTGGACGAACACTGAAGCTTTCTTT
TRBV12-3/TRBV12-4	few	TRBJ1-2	TRBD1	CASSLRDRDLYGYTF	TGTGCCAGCAGCCTCCGGGACAGGGATCTCTATGGCTACACCTTC
TRBV6-1	few	TRBJ2-1	TRBD2	CASTLAGELANEQFF	TGTGCCAGCACCCTAGCGGGAGAGTTAGCGAATGAGCAGTTCTTC
TRBV4-2	few	TRBJ2-5	TRBD2	CASSPPWGGRETQYF	TGTGCCAGCAGCCCCCCTTGGGGGGGAAGGGAGACCCAGTACTTC
TRBV7-9	NA	TRBJ1-4	TRBD1	CASRPPLDREDEKLFF	TGTGCCAGCAGGCCCCCGCTTGACAGGGAGGATGAAAAACTGTTTTTT
TRBV7-2	NA	TRBJ2-1	TRBD2	CASSLEGSSGRVEQFF	TGTGCCAGCAGCTTAGAAGGTTCTAGCGGGAGGGTTGAGCAGTTCTTC
TRBV4-3	few	TRBJ2-5	TRBD2	CASSQDPAGGLLETQYF	TGCGCCAGCAGCCAAGATCCAGCGGGGGGCCTGTTGGAGACCCAGTACTTC